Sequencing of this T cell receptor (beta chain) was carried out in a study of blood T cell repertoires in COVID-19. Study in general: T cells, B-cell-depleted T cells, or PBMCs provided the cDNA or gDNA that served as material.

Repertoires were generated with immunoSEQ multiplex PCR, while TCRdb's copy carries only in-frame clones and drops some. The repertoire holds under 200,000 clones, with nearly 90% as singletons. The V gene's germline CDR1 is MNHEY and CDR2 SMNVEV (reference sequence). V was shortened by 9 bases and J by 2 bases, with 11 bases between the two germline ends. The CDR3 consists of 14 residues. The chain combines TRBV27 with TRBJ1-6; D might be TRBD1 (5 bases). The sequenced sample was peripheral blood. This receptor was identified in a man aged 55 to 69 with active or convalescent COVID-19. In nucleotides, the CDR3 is TGTGCCAGTAAGGGGATACCCTATAATTCACCCCTCCACTTT. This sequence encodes CASKGIPYNSPLHF.